Sequencing of this T cell receptor beta chain was carried out in a study of T-cell reconstitution after alpha-beta-depleted transplantation in children. Points from the study as a whole: TCRbeta diversity was high at day 60 in some patients (a result of surviving recipient T cells and thymic progenitors). When one year had passed after transplant, most T-cell counts and diversity came from newly produced T cells. Expanded graft clones numbering several hundred reportedly gave rise to alpha-beta T cells about two months after transplant.

The authors prepared the TCRbeta library with unique molecular identifiers. TCRdb called the PCR reads again in MiXCR, with one record for every CDR3 protein. The sample consists of about 830,000 distinct CDR3 sequences, about 16% of them appearing once. Germline V gene sequence: CDR1 LNHDA, CDR2 SQIVND (reference sequence). The CDR3 runs 15 residues. Germline trimming cut 9 bases from V and 5 bases from J; bases unmatched to any gene: 9. About this clonotype: Its antigen is as yet unknown.

V gene TRBV19 combines with J gene TRBJ2-1; 11 nucleotides agree with TRBD2. The TCR originated in a male patient aged 10 to 17 who had a stem cell transplant for acute lymphoblastic leukemia, so the T cells may come from the graft donor. The source material was PBMCs, mostly from graft donor cells, sampled 360 days after TCRalphabeta/CD19-depleted stem cell transplant. Here the CDR3 reads CASGTGTSGNNEQFF. The CDR3, as DNA: TGTGCCAGCGGAACAGGGACTAGCGGCAACAATGAGCAGTTCTTC.